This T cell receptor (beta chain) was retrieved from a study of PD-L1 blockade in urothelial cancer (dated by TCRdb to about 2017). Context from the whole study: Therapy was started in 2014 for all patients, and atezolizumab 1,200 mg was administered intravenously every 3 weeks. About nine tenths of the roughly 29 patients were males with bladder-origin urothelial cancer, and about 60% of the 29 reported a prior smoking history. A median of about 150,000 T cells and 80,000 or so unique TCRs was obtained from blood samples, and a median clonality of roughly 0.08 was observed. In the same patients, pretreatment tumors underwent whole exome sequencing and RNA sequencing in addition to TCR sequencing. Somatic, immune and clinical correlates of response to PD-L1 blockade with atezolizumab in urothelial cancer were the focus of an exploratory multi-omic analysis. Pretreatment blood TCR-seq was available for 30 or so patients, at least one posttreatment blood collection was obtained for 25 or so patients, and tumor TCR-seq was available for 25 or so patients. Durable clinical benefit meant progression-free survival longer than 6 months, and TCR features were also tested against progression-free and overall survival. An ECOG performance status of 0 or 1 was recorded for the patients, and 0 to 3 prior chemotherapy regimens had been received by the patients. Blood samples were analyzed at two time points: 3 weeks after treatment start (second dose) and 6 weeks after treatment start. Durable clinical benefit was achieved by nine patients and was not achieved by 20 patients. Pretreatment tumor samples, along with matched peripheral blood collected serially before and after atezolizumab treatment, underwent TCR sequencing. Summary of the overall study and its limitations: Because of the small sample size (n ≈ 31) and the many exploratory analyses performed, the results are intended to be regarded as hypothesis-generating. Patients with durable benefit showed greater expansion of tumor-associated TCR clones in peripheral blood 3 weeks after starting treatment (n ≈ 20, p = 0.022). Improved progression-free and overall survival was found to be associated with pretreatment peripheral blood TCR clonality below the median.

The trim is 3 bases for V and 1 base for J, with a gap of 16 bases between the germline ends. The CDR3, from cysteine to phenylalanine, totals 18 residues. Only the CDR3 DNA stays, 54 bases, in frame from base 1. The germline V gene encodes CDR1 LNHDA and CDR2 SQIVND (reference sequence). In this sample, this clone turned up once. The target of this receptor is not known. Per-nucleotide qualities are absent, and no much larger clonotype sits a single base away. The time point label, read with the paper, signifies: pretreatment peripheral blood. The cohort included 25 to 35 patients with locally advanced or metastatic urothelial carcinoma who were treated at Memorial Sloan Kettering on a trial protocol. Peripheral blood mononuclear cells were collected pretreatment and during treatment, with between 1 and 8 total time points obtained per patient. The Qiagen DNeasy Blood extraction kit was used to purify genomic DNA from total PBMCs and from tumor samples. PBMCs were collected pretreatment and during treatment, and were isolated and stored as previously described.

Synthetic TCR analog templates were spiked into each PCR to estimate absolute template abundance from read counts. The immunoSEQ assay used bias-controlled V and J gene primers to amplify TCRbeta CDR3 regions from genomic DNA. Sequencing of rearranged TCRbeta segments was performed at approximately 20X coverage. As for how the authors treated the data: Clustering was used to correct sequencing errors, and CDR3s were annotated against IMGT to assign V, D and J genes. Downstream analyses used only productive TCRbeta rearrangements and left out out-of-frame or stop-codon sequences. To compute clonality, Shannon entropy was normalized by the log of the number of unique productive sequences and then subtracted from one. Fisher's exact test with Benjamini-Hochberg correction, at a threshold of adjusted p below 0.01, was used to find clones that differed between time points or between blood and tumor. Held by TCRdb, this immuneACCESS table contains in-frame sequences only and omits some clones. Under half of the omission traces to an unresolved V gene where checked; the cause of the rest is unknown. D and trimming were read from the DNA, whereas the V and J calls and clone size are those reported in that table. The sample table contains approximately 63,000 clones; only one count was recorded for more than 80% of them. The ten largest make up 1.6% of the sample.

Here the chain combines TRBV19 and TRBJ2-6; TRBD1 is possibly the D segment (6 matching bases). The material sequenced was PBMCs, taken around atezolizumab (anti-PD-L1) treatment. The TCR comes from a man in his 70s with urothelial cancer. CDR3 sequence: CASSIHYRDESGANVLTF. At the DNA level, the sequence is TGTGCCAGTAGTATTCACTACAGGGATGAATCTGGGGCCAACGTCCTGACTTTC. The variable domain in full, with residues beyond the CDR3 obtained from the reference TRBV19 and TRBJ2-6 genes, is DGGITQSPKYLFRKEGQNVTLSCEQNLNHDAMYWYRQDPGQGLRLIYYSQIVNDFQKGDIAEGYSVSREKKESFPLTVTSAQKNPTAFYLCASSIHYRDESGANVLTFGAGSRLTVL.